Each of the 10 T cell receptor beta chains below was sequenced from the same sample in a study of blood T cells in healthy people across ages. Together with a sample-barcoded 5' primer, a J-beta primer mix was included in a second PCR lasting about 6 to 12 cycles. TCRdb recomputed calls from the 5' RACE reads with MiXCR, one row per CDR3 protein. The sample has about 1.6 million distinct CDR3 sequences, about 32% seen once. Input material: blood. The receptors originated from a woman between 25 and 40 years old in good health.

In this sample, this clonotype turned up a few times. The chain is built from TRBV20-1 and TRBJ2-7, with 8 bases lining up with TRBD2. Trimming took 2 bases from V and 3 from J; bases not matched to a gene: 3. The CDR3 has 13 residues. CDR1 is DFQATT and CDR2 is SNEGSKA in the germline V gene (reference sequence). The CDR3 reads CSARRAGDYEQYF. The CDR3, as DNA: TGCAGTGCTAGAAGAGCGGGGGACTACGAGCAGTACTTC.

The CDR3 loop is CASSPGAGFPEQYF. In DNA, the CDR3 is TGTGCCAGCAGTCCAGGTGCAGGGTTCCCCGAGCAGTACTTC. V gene TRBV6-1 combines with J gene TRBJ2-7, with D possibly being TRBD1 (5 bases). V was shortened by 5 bases and J by 6 bases, with 17 bases between the two germline ends. This CDR3 has 14 amino acids. CDR1 and CDR2 (germline): MNHNS, SASEGT.

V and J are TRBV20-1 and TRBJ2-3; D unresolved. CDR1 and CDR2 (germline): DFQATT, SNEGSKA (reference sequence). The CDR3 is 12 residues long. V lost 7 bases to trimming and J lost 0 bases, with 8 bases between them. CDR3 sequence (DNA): TGCAGTGGAAAGAGTAGCACAGATACGCAGTATTTT. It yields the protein CSGKSSTDTQYF.

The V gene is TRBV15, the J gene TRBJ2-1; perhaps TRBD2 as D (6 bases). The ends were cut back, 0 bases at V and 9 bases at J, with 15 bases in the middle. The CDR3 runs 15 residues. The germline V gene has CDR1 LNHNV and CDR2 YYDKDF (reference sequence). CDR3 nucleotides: TGTGCCACCAGCAGAGATTTGCGGGGTAAGGGTGAGCAGTTCTTC. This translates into CATSRDLRGKGEQFF.

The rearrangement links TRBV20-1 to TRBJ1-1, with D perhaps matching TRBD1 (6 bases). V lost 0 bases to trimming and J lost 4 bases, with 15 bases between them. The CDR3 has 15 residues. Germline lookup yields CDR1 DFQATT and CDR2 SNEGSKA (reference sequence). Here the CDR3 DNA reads TGCAGTGCTAGAGATCATGGGGGGGCGAGCACTGAAGCTTTCTTT. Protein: CSARDHGGASTEAFF.

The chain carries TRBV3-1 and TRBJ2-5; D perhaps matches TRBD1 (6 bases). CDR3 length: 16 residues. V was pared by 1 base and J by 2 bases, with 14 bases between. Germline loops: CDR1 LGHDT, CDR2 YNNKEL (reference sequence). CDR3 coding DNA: TGTGCCAGCAGCCAAGTAGTGGGGGCACCTCAAGAGACCCAGTACTTC. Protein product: CASSQVVGAPQETQYF.

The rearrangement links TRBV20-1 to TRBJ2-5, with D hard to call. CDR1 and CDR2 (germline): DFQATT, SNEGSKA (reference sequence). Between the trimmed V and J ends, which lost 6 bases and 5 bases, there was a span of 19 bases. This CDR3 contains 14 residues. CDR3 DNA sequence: TGCAGTGCCAACGGACGAGGAGAAGTTGAGACCCAGTACTTC. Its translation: CSANGRGEVETQYF.

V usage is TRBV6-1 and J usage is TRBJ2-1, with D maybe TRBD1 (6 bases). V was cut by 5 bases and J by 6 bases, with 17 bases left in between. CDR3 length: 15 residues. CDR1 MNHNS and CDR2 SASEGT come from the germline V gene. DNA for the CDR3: TGTGCCAGCAGTAAACAGGGACCCCCCCTCAATGAGCAGTTCTTC. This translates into CASSKQGPPLNEQFF.

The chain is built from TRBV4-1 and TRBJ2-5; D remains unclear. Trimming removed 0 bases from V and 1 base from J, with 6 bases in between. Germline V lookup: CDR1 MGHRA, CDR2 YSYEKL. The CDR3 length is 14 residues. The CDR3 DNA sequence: TGCGCCAGCAGCCAAGATCATTTCCAAGAGACCCAGTACTTC. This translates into CASSQDHFQETQYF.

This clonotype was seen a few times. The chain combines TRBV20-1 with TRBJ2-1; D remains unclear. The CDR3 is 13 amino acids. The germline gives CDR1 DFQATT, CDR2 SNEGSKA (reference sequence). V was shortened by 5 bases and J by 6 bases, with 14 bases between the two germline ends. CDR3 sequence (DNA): TGCAGTGCTGCAAGGGCCATCCCCAATGAGCAGTTCTTC. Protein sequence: CSAARAIPNEQFF.